This TCR beta chain appears in the sequencing data of a study of blood T cell repertoires in COVID-19. Study-level information: Spain, Italy and the United States supplied samples that represented acute and convalescent COVID-19.

Assay used: immunoSEQ multiplex PCR; TCRdb lists only in-frame clones, some missing. The sample lists about 78,000 clones; roughly 91% were seen once. CDR3 size: 13 residues. The germline CDR1 and CDR2 sequences are SGHRS and YFSETQ. V was clipped by 3 bases and J by 2 bases; unmatched bases: 1. The chain is built from TRBV5-1 and TRBJ2-5; 7 bases agree with TRBD1. This TCR derives from a woman aged 45-65 years in a cohort sampled during active COVID-19. The sequencing input was peripheral blood. The CDR3 nucleotides read TGCGCCAGCAGCTCGACAGGGCAAGAGACCCAGTACTTC. Protein: CASSSTGQETQYF.